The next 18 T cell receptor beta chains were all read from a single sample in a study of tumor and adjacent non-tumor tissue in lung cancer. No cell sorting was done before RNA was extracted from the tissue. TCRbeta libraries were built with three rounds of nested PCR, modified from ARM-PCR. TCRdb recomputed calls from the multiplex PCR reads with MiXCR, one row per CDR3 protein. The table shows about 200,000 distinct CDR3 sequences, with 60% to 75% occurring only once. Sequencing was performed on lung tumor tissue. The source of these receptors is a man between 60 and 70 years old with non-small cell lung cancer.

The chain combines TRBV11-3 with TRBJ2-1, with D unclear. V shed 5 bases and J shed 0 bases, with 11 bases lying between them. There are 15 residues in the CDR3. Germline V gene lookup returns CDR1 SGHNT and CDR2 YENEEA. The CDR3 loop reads CASSLPVNSYNEQFF. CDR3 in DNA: TGTGCCAGCAGCCTACCCGTCAACTCCTACAATGAGCAGTTCTTC.

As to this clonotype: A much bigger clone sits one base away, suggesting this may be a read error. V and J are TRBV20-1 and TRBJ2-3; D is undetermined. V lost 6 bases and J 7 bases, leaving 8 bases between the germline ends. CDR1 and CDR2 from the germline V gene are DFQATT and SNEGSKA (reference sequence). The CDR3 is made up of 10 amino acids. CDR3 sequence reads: CSAQLNTQYF. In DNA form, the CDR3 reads TGCAGTGCCCAGCTAAATACGCAGTATTTT.

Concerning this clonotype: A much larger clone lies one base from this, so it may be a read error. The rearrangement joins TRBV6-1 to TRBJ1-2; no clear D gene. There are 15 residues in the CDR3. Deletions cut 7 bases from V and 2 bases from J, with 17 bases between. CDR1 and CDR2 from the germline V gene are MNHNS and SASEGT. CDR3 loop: CASTGNPGSNYGYTF. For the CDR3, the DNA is TGTGCCAGCACCGGAAATCCCGGGTCCAACTATGGCTACACCTTC.

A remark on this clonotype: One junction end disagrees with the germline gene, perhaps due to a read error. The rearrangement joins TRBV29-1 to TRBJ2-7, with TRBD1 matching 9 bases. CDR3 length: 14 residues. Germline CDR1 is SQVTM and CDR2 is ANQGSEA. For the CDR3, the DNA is TGTAGCACAAAAAGGGACAGGGCGTTGACGGAGCAATACTTC. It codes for CSTKRDRALTEQYF.

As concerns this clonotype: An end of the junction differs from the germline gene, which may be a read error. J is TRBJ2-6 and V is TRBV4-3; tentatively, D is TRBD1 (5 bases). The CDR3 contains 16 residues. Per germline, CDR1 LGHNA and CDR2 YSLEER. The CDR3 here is CASSQEAVSGANVLSF. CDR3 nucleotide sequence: TGTGCCAGTAGCCAAGAGGCGGTGTCTGGGGCCAACGTCCTGTCTTTC.

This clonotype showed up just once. CDR3 bases: TGCAGTGCTAGAGATTATCGAGGAGGCTACAGTGAACAGTTCTTC. This codes for CSARDYRGGYSEQFF. The V gene is TRBV20-1, the J gene TRBJ2-1, with D possibly being TRBD2 (5 bases). CDR3 length equals 15 residues. Per germline, CDR1 DFQATT and CDR2 SNEGSKA (reference sequence). V shed 0 bases and J shed 13 bases, with 22 bases lying between them.

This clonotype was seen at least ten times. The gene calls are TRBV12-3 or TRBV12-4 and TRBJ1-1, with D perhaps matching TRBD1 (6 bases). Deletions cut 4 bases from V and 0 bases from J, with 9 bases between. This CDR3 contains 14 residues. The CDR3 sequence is CASSWQGMNTEAFF. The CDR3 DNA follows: TGTGCCAGCAGTTGGCAGGGGATGAACACTGAAGCTTTCTTT.

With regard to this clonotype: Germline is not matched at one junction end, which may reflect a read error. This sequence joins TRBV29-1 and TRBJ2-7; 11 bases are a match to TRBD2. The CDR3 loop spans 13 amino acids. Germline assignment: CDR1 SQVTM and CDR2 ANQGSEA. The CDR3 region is CSARLAGPYEQHF. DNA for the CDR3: TGTAGCGCCCGACTAGCGGGGCCCTACGAGCAGCACTTC.

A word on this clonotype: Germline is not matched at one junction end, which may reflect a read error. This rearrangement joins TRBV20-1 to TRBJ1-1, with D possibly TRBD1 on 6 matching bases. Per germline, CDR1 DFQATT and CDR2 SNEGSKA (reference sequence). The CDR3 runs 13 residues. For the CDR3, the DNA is TGCAGTGCTCTCAGGGGTTGGGGCACTGAACCTTTCTTT. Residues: CSALRGWGTEPFF.

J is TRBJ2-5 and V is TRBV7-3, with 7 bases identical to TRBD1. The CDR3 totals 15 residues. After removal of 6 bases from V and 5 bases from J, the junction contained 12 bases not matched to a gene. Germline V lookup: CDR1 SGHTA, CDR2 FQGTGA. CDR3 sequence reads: CASRFRQGAAETQYF. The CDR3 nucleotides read TGTGCCAGCAGATTTCGACAGGGTGCCGCGGAGACCCAGTACTTC. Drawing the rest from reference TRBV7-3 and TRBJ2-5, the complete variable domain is GAGVSQTPSNKVTEKGKYVELRCDPISGHTALYWYRQSLGQGPEFLIYFQGTGAADDSGLPNDRFFAVRPEGSVSTLKIQRTERGDSAVYLCASRFRQGAAETQYFGPGTRLLVL.

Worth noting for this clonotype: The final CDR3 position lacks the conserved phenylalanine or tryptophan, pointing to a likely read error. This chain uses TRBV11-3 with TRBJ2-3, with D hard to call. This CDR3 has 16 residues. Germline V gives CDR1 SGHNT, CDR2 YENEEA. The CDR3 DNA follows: TGTGCCAGCATCTTAGTGCGCGGCACTAACACAGATACGCAGTATTAT. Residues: CASILVRGTNTDTQYY.

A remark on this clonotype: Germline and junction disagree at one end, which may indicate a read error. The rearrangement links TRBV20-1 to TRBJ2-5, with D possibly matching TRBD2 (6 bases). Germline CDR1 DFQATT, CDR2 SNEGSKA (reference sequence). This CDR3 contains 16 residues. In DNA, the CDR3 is TGCAGTGTTAGAGATCGGAGTGGGAGGATTCAAGAGACCCAGTACTTC. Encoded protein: CSVRDRSGRIQETQYF.

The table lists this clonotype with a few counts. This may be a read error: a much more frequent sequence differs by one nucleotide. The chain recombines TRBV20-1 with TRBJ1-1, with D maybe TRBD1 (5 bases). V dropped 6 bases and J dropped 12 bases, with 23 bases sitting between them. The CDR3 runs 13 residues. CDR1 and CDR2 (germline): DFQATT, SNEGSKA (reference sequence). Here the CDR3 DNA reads TGCAGTGCGAGGGAGGGGCAAATTCGGGAAACTTTCTTT. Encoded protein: CSAREGQIRETFF.

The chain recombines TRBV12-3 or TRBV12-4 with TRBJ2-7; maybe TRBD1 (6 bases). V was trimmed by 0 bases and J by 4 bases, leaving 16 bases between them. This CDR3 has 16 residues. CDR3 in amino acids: CASSLAAQGADYEQYF. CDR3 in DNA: TGTGCCAGCAGTTTAGCGGCACAGGGAGCCGATTACGAGCAGTACTTC.

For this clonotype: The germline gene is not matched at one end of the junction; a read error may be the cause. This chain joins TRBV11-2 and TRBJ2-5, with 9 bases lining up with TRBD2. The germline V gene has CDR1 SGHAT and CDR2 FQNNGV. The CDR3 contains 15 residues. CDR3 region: CASRPGTSRVMTQHF. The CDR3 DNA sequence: TGTGCCAGCAGGCCGGGGACTAGCCGTGTCATGACCCAGCACTTC. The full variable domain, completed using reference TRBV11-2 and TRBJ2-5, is EAGVAQSPRYKIIEKRQSVAFWCNPISGHATLYWYQQILGQGPKLLIQFQNNGVVDDSQLPKDRFSAERLKGVDSTLKIQPAKLEDSAVYLCASRPGTSRVMTQHFGPGTRLLVL.

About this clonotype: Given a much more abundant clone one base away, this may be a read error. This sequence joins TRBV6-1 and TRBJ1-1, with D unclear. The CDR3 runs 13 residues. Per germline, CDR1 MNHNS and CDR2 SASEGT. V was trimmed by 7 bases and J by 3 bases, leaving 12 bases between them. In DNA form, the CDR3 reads TGTGCCAGCACCATACACCGGGACACTGAAGCTTTCTTT. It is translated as CASTIHRDTEAFF.

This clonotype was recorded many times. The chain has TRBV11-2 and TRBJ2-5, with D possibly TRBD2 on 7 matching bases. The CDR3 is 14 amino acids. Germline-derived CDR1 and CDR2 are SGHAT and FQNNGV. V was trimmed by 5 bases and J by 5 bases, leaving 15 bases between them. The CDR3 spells CASSLGGARETQYF. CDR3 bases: TGTGCCAGCAGCCTAGGGGGGGCGCGGGAGACCCAGTACTTC.

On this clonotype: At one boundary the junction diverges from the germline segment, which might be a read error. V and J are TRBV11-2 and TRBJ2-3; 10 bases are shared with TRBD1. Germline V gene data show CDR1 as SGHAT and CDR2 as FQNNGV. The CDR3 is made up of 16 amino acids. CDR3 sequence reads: CASCLVKGQGTDTQYF. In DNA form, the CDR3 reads TGTGCCAGCTGCTTAGTGAAGGGACAGGGGACAGATACGCAGTATTTT.